Sequencing of this TCR beta chain was carried out in a study of shared clonotypes between healthy human individuals. Overall study results and limits: A reduction in generation probabilities was seen for non-shared clonotypes relative to those shared by all four donors.

To note about this clone: Antigen specificity is unknown. Other nucleotide sequences in the sample specify the same CDR3.

TCRdb's copy holds only in-frame clones and misses some; the assay was immunoSEQ multiplex PCR. The repertoire has roughly 2,500,000 clones, more than 85% of them found once; the top ten carry approximately 0.36%. The CDR3 sequence is 14 residues long. The V end was cut by 1 base, the J end by 4 bases, with 6 bases between. Germline V CDR1 and CDR2: SGDLS, YYNGEE. J is TRBJ2-6 and V is TRBV9; D not resolved. This clonotype originated in a young man in good health. Some clones in this sample may be carry-over from other donors' samples. The sequenced sample consisted of naive CD4+ T cells from PBMCs. Subset indicated: CD45RA+ positively selected. CDR3 nucleotide sequence: TGTGCCAGCAGCGTACTTTCCGGGGCCAACGTCCTGACTTTC. Translation gives CASSVLSGANVLTF.